This entry lists 8 T cell receptor beta chains sequenced from one sample in a study of shared clonotypes between healthy human individuals. Clones were sequenced by immunoSEQ multiplex PCR, and TCRdb holds only the in-frame ones, with some missing. Altogether about 1 million clones are present, about 77% being singletons, with the ten largest covering over 1.3%. Sequencing was done on a sample of memory CD4+ T cells sorted from blood. Specified subset: CD45RA-negative fraction. All receptors derive from a young man in good health.

The table lists this clone with a few counts. The chain has TRBV9 and TRBJ1-1, with D possibly being TRBD1 (6 bases). The CDR3 has 11 amino acids. Germline V gene lookup returns CDR1 SGDLS and CDR2 YYNGEE. Between the trimmed V and J ends, which lost 7 bases and 6 bases, there was a span of 10 bases. CDR3 residues: CASAGGPEAFF. CDR3 in DNA: TGTGCCAGCGCGGGGGGCCCTGAAGCTTTCTTT.

This sequence joins TRBV5-1 and TRBJ2-1; D is unclear. Germline V gene data show CDR1 as SGHRS and CDR2 as YFSETQ. The CDR3 spans 12 residues. V lost 3 bases and J lost 10, with 11 bases in between. In DNA, the CDR3 is TGCGCCAGCAGCTGGGTCCCAGCGGAGCAGTTCTTC. Its translation: CASSWVPAEQFF.

The table lists this clone with many counts. The chain joins TRBV10-3 to TRBJ1-2; a possible D gene is TRBD1 (6 bases). The CDR3 runs to 12 residues. V shed 2 bases and J shed 7 bases, with 8 bases lying between them. Germline CDR1 reads ENHRY; CDR2 reads SYGVKD. CDR3 DNA: TGTGCCATCAGTGAGACAGGGCCTGGCTACACCTTC. Its translation is CAISETGPGYTF.

The chain carries TRBV15 and TRBJ2-7; D ambiguous. This CDR3 has 14 residues. The germline V and J ends were trimmed by 0 bases and 6 bases, with 12 bases remaining between them. Germline V gene sequence: CDR1 LNHNV, CDR2 YYDKDF (reference sequence). The CDR3 coding sequence is TGTGCCACCAGCAGAGATACTCAGGTGCGCGAGCAGTACTTC. This codes for CATSRDTQVREQYF.

This clone was observed a handful of times. Other DNA sequences of this sample code for an identical CDR3. The chain employs TRBV18 and TRBJ2-7; 7 positions agree with TRBD1. V shed 3 bases, J shed 0 bases, and the junction held 2 bases outside the gene matches. This CDR3 contains 14 residues. CDR1 and CDR2 from the germline V gene are KGHSH and LQKENI. DNA of the CDR3: TGTGCCAGCTCACCGGGACAGAGCTCCTACGAGCAGTACTTC. Its protein product is CASSPGQSSYEQYF. The full variable domain, with the rest looked up from reference TRBV18 and TRBJ2-7, is NAGVMQNPRHLVRRRGQEARLRCSPMKGHSHVYWYRQLPEEGLKFMVYLQKENIIDESGMPKERFSAEFPKEGPSILRIQQVVRGDSAAYFCASSPGQSSYEQYFGPGTRLTVT.

In the case of this clone: The sample contains more than one DNA sequence encoding this CDR3. CDR3 sequence (DNA): TGTGCCATCAGTGAGGGGCCTGGAAACACCATATATTTT. It encodes CAISEGPGNTIYF. V usage is TRBV10-3 and J usage is TRBJ1-3; no clear D. The CDR3 consists of 13 residues. Germline V CDR1 and CDR2: ENHRY, SYGVKD. The V and J ends lost 2 bases and 2 bases respectively, with 4 bases between them.

This chain joins TRBV5-5 and TRBJ2-2, with D possibly being TRBD1 (6 bases). The CDR3 loop spans 16 amino acids. V was shortened by 0 bases and J by 7 bases, with 16 bases between the two germline ends. Germline V lookup: CDR1 SGHKS, CDR2 YYEKEE (reference sequence). The CDR3 DNA follows: TGTGCCAGCAGCTTGGCCGGGACAACCGTTGGCGGGGAGCTGTTTTTT. Protein: CASSLAGTTVGGELFF.

The chain has TRBV10-2 and TRBJ2-1, with TRBD2 identical over 14 bases. V lost 8 bases and J lost 3; bases outside the gene matches: 6. This CDR3 is 16 amino acids long. Germline loops: CDR1 WSHSY, CDR2 SAAADI. The CDR3 region is CASVGLAGARYNEQFF. As DNA, the CDR3 is TGCGCCAGCGTGGGACTAGCGGGGGCCCGCTACAATGAGCAGTTCTTC.